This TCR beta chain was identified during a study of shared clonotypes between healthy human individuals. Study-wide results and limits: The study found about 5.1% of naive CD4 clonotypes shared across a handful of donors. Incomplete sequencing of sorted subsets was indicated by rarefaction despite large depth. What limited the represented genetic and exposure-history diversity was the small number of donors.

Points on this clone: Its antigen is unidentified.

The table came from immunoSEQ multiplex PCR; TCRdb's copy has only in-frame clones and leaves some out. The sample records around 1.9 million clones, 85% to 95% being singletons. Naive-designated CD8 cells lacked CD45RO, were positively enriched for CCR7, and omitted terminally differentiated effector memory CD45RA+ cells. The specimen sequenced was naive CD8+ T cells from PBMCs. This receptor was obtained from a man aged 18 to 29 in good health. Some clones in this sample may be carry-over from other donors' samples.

This CDR3 is CASSPMIQETQYF. The CDR3 DNA follows: TGTGCCAGCTCACCAATGATCCAAGAGACCCAGTACTTC. This chain uses TRBV18 with TRBJ2-5; D unclear. The V end was cut by 2 bases, the J end by 1 base, with 5 bases between. This CDR3 is built from 13 residues. Germline CDR1 and CDR2: KGHSH and LQKENI.